The 24 T cell receptor beta chains given below trace back to one sample, sequenced in a study of T cell responses to AZD1222 COVID-19 vaccine. TCRdb's copy holds only in-frame clones and misses some; the assay was immunoSEQ multiplex PCR. The table includes approximately 150,000 clones, 80% to 95% detected once. The sample was peripheral blood, taken 28 days after the second AZD1222 dose. Receptors originate from an adult who received the AZD1222 COVID-19 vaccine.

V usage is TRBV7-8 and J usage is TRBJ1-5, with TRBD1 matching over 8 bases. J lost 1 base, V lost 3 bases, and 8 bases had no gene match. Per germline, CDR1 SGHVS and CDR2 FQNEAQ. This CDR3 is built from 17 residues. The CDR3, as DNA: TGTGCCAGCAGCTTCGGCAGGGGGCCATTGAGCAATCAGCCCCAGCATTTT. Its translation is CASSFGRGPLSNQPQHF.

This sequence joins TRBV24-1 and TRBJ2-1; 10 nucleotides agree with TRBD2. CDR3 length equals 14 residues. The germline gives CDR1 KGHDR, CDR2 SFDVKD. Trimming removed 10 bases from V and 3 bases from J; junction bases left unmatched: 5. The chain's CDR3 is CATAPSGGYNEQFF. The CDR3 DNA is TGTGCCACGGCCCCTAGCGGGGGCTACAATGAGCAGTTCTTC.

This clone was seen just once. The J gene is TRBJ1-1, the V gene TRBV29-1; D remains unclear. From germline, CDR1 is SQVTM and CDR2 ANQGSEA. V was clipped by 4 bases and J by 1 base, with 7 bases between them. The CDR3 contains 12 residues. The CDR3 DNA sequence: TGCAGCGTTGCGAGTTCGAACACTGAAGCTTTCTTT. This codes for CSVASSNTEAFF.

The chain employs TRBV18 and TRBJ2-5; 9 bases are shared with TRBD1. This CDR3 has 15 residues. V trimming: 2 bases; J trimming: 3 bases; junction bases outside the gene matches: 4. CDR1 and CDR2 (germline): KGHSH, LQKENI. The CDR3 loop reads CASSPTGDREETQYF. The CDR3 coding sequence is TGTGCCAGCTCACCAACGGGGGACAGGGAAGAGACCCAGTACTTC.

This chain uses TRBV19 with TRBJ1-1, with 7 bases lining up with TRBD1. J lost 3 bases, V lost 5 bases, and 3 bases had no gene match. The CDR3 loop spans 13 amino acids. Germline V gene data show CDR1 as LNHDA and CDR2 as SQIVND (reference sequence). The CDR3 here is CASSDRADTEAFF. CDR3 sequence (DNA): TGTGCCAGTAGTGACAGGGCGGACACTGAAGCTTTCTTT.

V is TRBV7-9 and J is TRBJ1-6, with D tentatively TRBD1 (6 bases). The germline CDR1 and CDR2 sequences are SEHNR and FQNEAQ (reference sequence). The CDR3 loop spans 12 amino acids. V lost 5 bases to trimming and J lost 14 bases, with 13 bases between them. The CDR3 nucleotides are TGTGCCAGCAGCGCGGAGGGGGGGACCCTCCACTTT. It codes for CASSAEGGTLHF.

This chain uses TRBV28 with TRBJ1-1; tentative D call: TRBD1 (5 bases). The CDR3 loop spans 15 amino acids. Germline V gene lookup returns CDR1 MDHEN and CDR2 SYDVKM. V was trimmed by 6 bases and J by 0 bases, leaving 14 bases between them. CDR3 bases: TGTGCCAGCAGGATAAGGGGATACATGAACACTGAAGCTTTCTTT. The encoded protein is CASRIRGYMNTEAFF.

This clone showed up just once. The rearrangement links TRBV19 to TRBJ2-2; D possibly matches TRBD1 or TRBD2 (5 bases each). V gave up 7 bases and J gave up 0 bases, with 15 bases separating them. The CDR3 sequence is 16 residues long. From germline, CDR1 is LNHDA and CDR2 SQIVND (reference sequence). The CDR3 nucleotides are TGTGCCAGTAATACCCGGGGACGGCCGAACACCGGGGAGCTGTTTTTT. This sequence encodes CASNTRGRPNTGELFF.

This clone has a single count. CDR3 sequence: CASSVADSREKLFF. CDR3 DNA sequence: TGTGCCAGCAGCGTAGCCGACTCGAGGGAAAAACTGTTTTTT. This chain joins TRBV9 and TRBJ1-4, with D uncertain. The ends were cut back, 0 bases at V and 8 bases at J, with 11 bases in the middle. The CDR3 covers 14 residues. Germline V gives CDR1 SGDLS, CDR2 YYNGEE.

The chain couples TRBV6-2 or TRBV6-3 to TRBJ2-7; D perhaps matches TRBD2 (6 bases). The V gene lost 6 bases and the J gene lost 3 bases, with 6 bases spanning the gap. The germline V gene has CDR1 MNHEY and CDR2 SVGEGT. This CDR3 has 11 amino acids. In DNA form, the CDR3 reads TGTGCCAGCAGCGGGGGCTACGAGCAGTACTTC. Translated, it gives CASSGGYEQYF.

The chain couples TRBV11-3 to TRBJ2-7, with D unclear. Germline assignment: CDR1 SGHNT and CDR2 YENEEA. The CDR3 totals 15 residues. V was shortened by 5 bases and J by 2 bases, with 16 bases between the two germline ends. The CDR3 DNA follows: TGTGCCAGCAGCCCAACCGGAGAGCTGGCCTACGAGCAGTACTTC. This encodes CASSPTGELAYEQYF. Combining the CDR3 with reference TRBV11-3 and TRBJ2-7 gives the whole variable domain EAGVVQSPRYKIIEKKQPVAFWCNPISGHNTLYWYLQNLGQGPELLIRYENEEAVDDSQLPKDRFSAERLKGVDSTLKIQPAELGDSAVYLCASSPTGELAYEQYFGPGTRLTVT.

The rearrangement links TRBV7-9 to TRBJ1-4; maybe TRBD1 (5 bases). The CDR3 runs to 12 residues. The V end was cut by 6 bases, the J end by 6 bases, with 8 bases between. The germline V gene has CDR1 SEHNR and CDR2 FQNEAQ (reference sequence). The CDR3 loop is CASRDIYEKLFF. The DNA for the CDR3 is TGTGCCAGCAGGGACATCTATGAAAAACTGTTTTTT.

The V call is TRBV5-1, the J call TRBJ1-2; D may be TRBD1 (5 bases). Trimming took 6 bases from V and 1 from J, leaving 25 bases between them. The CDR3 is 18 residues long. The germline V gene encodes CDR1 SGHRS and CDR2 YFSETQ. The CDR3 here is CASKDDVFGGRLNYGYTF. The CDR3 nucleotides read TGCGCCAGCAAAGACGACGTTTTTGGGGGACGACTTAACTATGGCTACACCTTC.

The V and J genes are TRBV25-1 and TRBJ2-1, with D perhaps matching TRBD2 (7 bases). The germline V gene has CDR1 MGHDK and CDR2 SYGVNS. The CDR3 sequence is 15 residues long. V was cut by 6 bases and J by 10 bases, with 22 bases left in between. This CDR3 is CASSITGEGVREQFF. The CDR3 DNA follows: TGTGCCAGCAGCATAACCGGGGAGGGGGTGAGGGAGCAGTTCTTC.

This clone appeared once. V is TRBV4-1 and J is TRBJ1-6; D is ambiguous. Germline values: CDR1 MGHRA, CDR2 YSYEKL. V lost 0 bases and J lost 6, with 15 bases in between. This CDR3 is 17 amino acids long. The CDR3 coding sequence is TGCGCCAGCAGCCAAGATCGTGTCAGATCCCTTAATTCACCCCTCCACTTT. This codes for CASSQDRVRSLNSPLHF.

The V and J genes are TRBV13 and TRBJ2-3, with D tentatively TRBD2 (5 bases). This CDR3 has 12 residues. Trimming pared 7 bases from V and 11 bases from J, leaving 16 bases between. The germline V gene encodes CDR1 PRHDT and CDR2 FYEKMQ (reference sequence). CDR3 in DNA: TGTGCCAGCAACAAGGACTTCCAGCGGCAGTATTTT. Amino acid sequence: CASNKDFQRQYF.

The chain is built from TRBV4-2 and TRBJ2-2; 10 nucleotides match TRBD2. CDR3 length: 15 amino acids. The trim removed 2 bases at V and 5 bases at J, leaving 2 bases unmatched. Germline V gene sequence: CDR1 LGHNA, CDR2 YNFKEQ. CDR3 region: CASSQRTSGTGELFF. CDR3 nucleotide sequence: TGTGCCAGCAGCCAAAGGACTAGCGGAACCGGGGAGCTGTTTTTT.

The rearrangement uses TRBV14 and TRBJ2-7; tentatively, D is TRBD1 or TRBD2 (5 bases each). V shed 4 bases and J shed 3 bases, with 16 bases lying between them. The CDR3 is 15 residues long. Germline CDR1 reads SGHDN; CDR2 reads FVKESK. The CDR3 loop reads CASSPPPGRHYEQYF. The DNA for the CDR3 is TGTGCCAGCAGCCCACCTCCGGGACGGCACTACGAGCAGTACTTC.

The chain couples TRBV30 to TRBJ2-3; 9 nucleotides agree with TRBD2. This CDR3 comprises 14 residues. J was trimmed by 7 bases and V by 4 bases; bases with no gene match: 9. Germline V gene sequence: CDR1 GTSNPN, CDR2 SVGIG (reference sequence). CDR3 amino acids: CAWNQAGGRHTQYF. The CDR3 region has the DNA TGTGCCTGGAACCAAGCGGGAGGTCGGCATACGCAGTATTTT.

This chain uses TRBV27 with TRBJ2-7; the match to TRBD2 covers 9 bases. Germline trimming cut 5 bases from V and 2 bases from J; bases unmatched to any gene: 7. The CDR3 length is 15 residues. CDR1 and CDR2 from the germline V gene are MNHEY and SMNVEV (reference sequence). The CDR3 nucleotides are TGTGCCAGCAGTATCCGACTAGCGGACACCTACGAGCAGTACTTC. Residues: CASSIRLADTYEQYF.

The J gene is TRBJ2-6, the V gene TRBV5-5; no clear D gene. CDR3 length: 13 amino acids. Trimming removed 6 bases from V and 0 bases from J, with 4 bases in between. Germline-derived CDR1 and CDR2 are SGHKS and YYEKEE (reference sequence). CDR3 region: CASINSGANVLTF. CDR3 sequence (DNA): TGTGCCAGCATCAACTCTGGGGCCAACGTCCTGACTTTC.

The chain recombines TRBV5-1 with TRBJ2-7, with 7 bases aligning to TRBD2. This CDR3 is built from 16 residues. With 2 bases clipped from V and 0 bases from J, the junction kept 8 bases outside the gene matches. Germline-derived CDR1 and CDR2 are SGHRS and YFSETQ. CDR3 region: CASSFSGGGSSYEQYF. In DNA form, the CDR3 reads TGCGCCAGCAGCTTCAGTGGTGGCGGGAGCTCCTACGAGCAGTACTTC. The full variable domain, rest sourced from reference TRBV5-1 and TRBJ2-7, is KAGVTQTPRYLIKTRGQQVTLSCSPISGHRSVSWYQQTPGQGLQFLFEYFSETQRNKGNFPGRFSGRQFSNSRSEMNVSTLELGDSALYLCASSFSGGGSSYEQYFGPGTRLTVT.

This clone has just one count. The rearrangement uses TRBV5-1 and TRBJ1-1, with a tentative D call TRBD1 (6 bases). Trimming left V 4 bases short and J 2 bases short, with 18 bases between. Germline-derived CDR1 and CDR2 are SGHRS and YFSETQ. This CDR3 is 16 amino acids long. CDR3 residues: CASSPVGDTYNTEAFF. The CDR3 nucleotides read TGCGCCAGCAGCCCGGTCGGGGACACTTATAACACTGAAGCTTTCTTT.

The chain recombines TRBV2 with TRBJ2-7; D remains unclear. Trimming took off 8 bases at V and 0 bases at J, with 14 bases between the two ends. The germline gives CDR1 SNHLY, CDR2 FYNNEI. CDR3 length: 14 residues. CDR3 sequence reads: CASCYYVSSYEQYF. DNA for the CDR3: TGTGCCAGCTGCTATTACGTAAGCTCCTACGAGCAGTACTTC.